The TCR beta chain under discussion was sequenced for a study of cytomegalovirus exposure and HLA in healthy donors. Regarding the study as a whole: Most TCR sequences showed up rarely, but some public TCRs showed up in many donors. The authors later linked a missense DCLRE1C variant to TCR beta V- and J-gene trimming.

Both 60 Vbeta primers and 13 Jbeta primers went into the PCR. Method: immunoSEQ multiplex PCR; TCRdb's copy keeps in-frame clones and lacks some. The top ten clones hold less than 2.5% of a sample with more than 150,000 clones, 70% to 90% of them seen once. The germline V gene encodes CDR1 SGHDN and CDR2 FVKESK. The CDR3 has 14 amino acids. Points on this clone: What it binds is not known. A read error may produce the germline difference seen at one junction end.

V usage is TRBV14 and J usage is TRBJ2-2; 9 positions match TRBD2. Sequenced: PBMCs. The source of this sequence is a woman younger than 35 in good health and CMV-seronegative. CDR3 coding DNA: TGTGCCAGCAGGGCTAGCGGGAACTCCGGGGAGCTGTTTTTT. This translates into CASRASGNSGELFF.